This paragraph covers one T cell receptor (beta chain) sequence. Its antigen is unidentified. The germline V gene encodes CDR1 SGDLS and CDR2 YYNGEE. With 4 bases clipped from V and 7 bases from J, the junction kept 4 bases outside the gene matches. The CDR3 consists of 14 residues. Disease lasting under 3 months, a NOSPECS grade of at least 4, and a Clinical Activity Score of at least 3 were features of the ophthalmopathy patients. The study left out patients who had uncontrolled infection, other autoimmune disease, pregnancy or lactation. Amplification targeted TCR beta CDR3 regions from RNA transcripts. The TCR CDR3 first-round RT-PCR relied on the HTBI primer set. TCRdb used MiXCR to reprocess the multiplex PCR reads, holding one entry per CDR3 protein. The data hold around 600,000 distinct CDR3 sequences, with roughly 15% observed a single time. This specimen belongs to a study of T cells in Graves' hyperthyroidism and ophthalmopathy. Study results and caveats: Most thyroid clonotypes expanded above 0.001 were also detected in blood. Model predictions of ophthalmopathy came a median around 6.5 months before onset.

This sequence joins TRBV9 and TRBJ1-6; 8 nucleotides line up with TRBD1. The receptor was isolated from a woman in her forties or fifties with Graves' ophthalmopathy. Material: blood. This chain's CDR3 is CASSRQGPNSPLHF. The CDR3 coding sequence is TGTGCCAGCAGCAGACAGGGGCCCAATTCACCCCTCCACTTT.